The 17 T cell receptor beta chains given below trace back to one sample, sequenced in a study of T cells after yellow fever vaccination. From the 5' RACE reads, TCRdb called clonotypes with MiXCR, one entry per CDR3 protein. The table lists some 500,000 distinct CDR3 sequences, approximately 15% of them singletons. This sample comprised PBMCs, obtained on the day of the yellow fever booster vaccination. Source of these receptors: a man younger than 40 who received the YFV17D yellow fever vaccine.

The genes are TRBV19 and TRBJ2-5, with TRBD2 identical over 8 bases. V was pared by 1 base and J by 2 bases, with 12 bases of the junction left unmatched. Germline assignment: CDR1 LNHDA and CDR2 SQIVND (reference sequence). CDR3 size: 18 residues. CDR3 sequence reads: CASSIARGLADSQETQYF. The CDR3 nucleotides read TGTGCCAGTAGTATAGCGAGAGGACTAGCAGACTCACAAGAGACCCAGTACTTC.

The chain links TRBV29-1 to TRBJ2-1; TRBD1 is a possible D gene (5 bases). The ends were cut back, 6 bases at V and 8 bases at J, with 17 bases in the middle. CDR3 length: 13 residues. From germline, CDR1 is SQVTM and CDR2 ANQGSEA. DNA of the CDR3: TGCAGCGTGGGGCCCCAGCGAACGGATGAGCAGTTCTTC. Protein product: CSVGPQRTDEQFF.

This clonotype was picked up a small number of times. V gene TRBV29-1 combines with J gene TRBJ2-5, with D possibly TRBD2 on 5 matching bases. Germline V gives CDR1 SQVTM, CDR2 ANQGSEA. The CDR3 sequence is 17 residues long. Between the trimmed V and J ends, which lost 6 bases and 3 bases, there was a span of 26 bases. The CDR3 loop is CSVTGLAQFTEEETQYF. CDR3 sequence (DNA): TGCAGCGTAACCGGTCTAGCCCAGTTTACAGAAGAAGAGACCCAGTACTTC.

In its sample, this clonotype was seen a few times. Here the CDR3 reads CASSYIDRDAETQYF. The CDR3, as DNA: TGCGCCAGCAGTTATATCGACAGGGATGCTGAGACCCAGTACTTC. The genes are TRBV5-1 and TRBJ2-5; 7 bases fit TRBD1. The junction had 12 bases not matched to a gene; V was cut back by 5 bases and J by 5 bases. Germline V gene sequence: CDR1 SGHRS, CDR2 YFSETQ. The length of the CDR3 is 15 residues.

The J gene is TRBJ2-7, the V gene TRBV5-1, with 7 bases fitting TRBD2. The CDR3 is made up of 16 amino acids. From germline, CDR1 is SGHRS and CDR2 YFSETQ. V shed 4 bases and J 4 bases; nucleotides not matched to a gene: 14. Here the CDR3 DNA reads TGCGCCAGCAGCCTTCCCCCTCTAGCGGAGGAATACGAGCAGTACTTC. Its translation is CASSLPPLAEEYEQYF.

This clonotype has a single count. The rearrangement joins TRBV12-3 or TRBV12-4 to TRBJ2-1, with D perhaps matching TRBD1 (7 bases). The CDR3 runs 13 residues. Trimming took off 4 bases at V and 6 bases at J, with 10 bases between the two ends. This CDR3 reads CASSSGGRNEQFF. The CDR3 nucleotides are TGTGCCAGCAGTTCAGGGGGGCGCAATGAGCAGTTCTTC.

This clonotype occurred a few times. The rearrangement uses TRBV5-1 and TRBJ2-7; the match to TRBD2 covers 14 bases. V dropped 3 bases and J dropped 7; count of bases not matched to a gene: 6. The length of the CDR3 is 15 residues. Germline values: CDR1 SGHRS, CDR2 YFSETQ. The CDR3 DNA follows: TGCGCCAGCAGCTCGGGGACTAGCGGGAGTGGGGAGCAGTACTTC. Protein product: CASSSGTSGSGEQYF.

This clonotype was seen only a few times. V and J are TRBV20-1 and TRBJ2-1, with TRBD2 as a possible D gene (6 bases). CDR1 is DFQATT and CDR2 is SNEGSKA in the germline V gene (reference sequence). This CDR3 has 12 amino acids. The germline V and J ends were trimmed by 5 bases and 12 bases, with 17 bases remaining between them. The CDR3 region has the DNA TGCAGTGCTGCCTGGCCGGGAGCGGGGCAGTTCTTC. It translates to CSAAWPGAGQFF.

This clonotype was found once. The V gene is TRBV20-1, the J gene TRBJ2-7; D is possibly TRBD2 (6 bases). CDR1 is DFQATT, CDR2 SNEGSKA, per germline (reference sequence). The CDR3 has 14 amino acids. The V end was cut by 3 bases, the J end by 0 bases, with 12 bases between. The CDR3 sequence: CSARGLASSYEQYF. The DNA of the CDR3 is TGCAGTGCTAGGGGACTTGCCAGCTCCTACGAGCAGTACTTC.

J is TRBJ2-1 and V is TRBV30; 7 nucleotides align to TRBD2. V was pared by 4 bases and J by 4 bases, with 1 base of the junction left unmatched. CDR3 length: 12 residues. CDR1 is GTSNPN, CDR2 SVGIG, per germline (reference sequence). Here the CDR3 reads CAWTSGYNEQFF. Written as DNA, the CDR3 is TGTGCCTGGACTAGCGGTTACAATGAGCAGTTCTTC.

The J gene is TRBJ2-5, the V gene TRBV10-3, with D perhaps TRBD1 (6 bases). V was shortened by 5 bases and J by 6 bases, with 19 bases between the two germline ends. CDR3 length equals 15 residues. Looked up from germline, CDR1 is ENHRY and CDR2 is SYGVKD. CDR3 DNA sequence: TGTGCCATCAGTCGAGAGACAGGCCTCCCCCAGACCCAGTACTTC. Translating gives CAISRETGLPQTQYF.

This clonotype has more than one count but fewer than ten. The chain combines TRBV6-2 or TRBV6-3 with TRBJ2-1; 8 bases match TRBD2. CDR3 length equals 20 residues. Germline trimming cut 2 bases from V and 7 bases from J; bases unmatched to any gene: 22. The germline gives CDR1 MNHEY, CDR2 SVGEGT. In nucleotides, the CDR3 is TGTGCCAGCAGTTACCTCAGCTATTCCGGGGGTAGCGGGATTAGTAATGAGCAGTTCTTC. Encoded protein: CASSYLSYSGGSGISNEQFF.

This clonotype occurred a few times. This chain joins TRBV7-3 and TRBJ2-4, with 10 bases lining up with TRBD2. Germline CDR1 and CDR2: SGHTA and FQGTGA. The CDR3 runs to 14 residues. The ends lost 3 bases at V and 8 bases at J; junction bases unmatched: 4. The CDR3 here is CASSFSGGRDIQYF. CDR3 DNA sequence: TGTGCCAGCAGCTTTAGCGGGGGGAGAGACATTCAGTACTTC.

The chain joins TRBV3-1 to TRBJ2-1, with 7 bases identical to TRBD2. Germline V CDR1 and CDR2: LGHDT, YNNKEL (reference sequence). The V segment lost 2 bases and the J segment 7 bases; nucleotides outside the gene matches: 5. The CDR3 length is 14 residues. CDR3 bases: TGTGCCAGCAGCCAATCTTCGCGGGGGAATGAGCAGTTCTTC. Its protein product is CASSQSSRGNEQFF.

This clonotype was counted only a few times. The rearrangement links TRBV5-6 to TRBJ2-7; D is undetermined. With 4 bases removed from V and 2 bases from J, the gap between germline ends came to 10 bases. Germline CDR1 SGHDT, CDR2 YYEEEE. The CDR3 is made up of 13 amino acids. The DNA of the CDR3 is TGTGCCAGCAGCCCCTGGCCGGCCTACGAGCAGTACTTC. Translated, it gives CASSPWPAYEQYF.

The rearrangement uses TRBV4-3 and TRBJ1-4; 10 bases map to TRBD1. CDR1 is LGHNA and CDR2 is YSLEER in the germline V gene. The length of the CDR3 is 13 residues. The trim removed 3 bases at V and 10 bases at J, leaving 2 bases unmatched. The CDR3 DNA reads TGCGCCAGCAGCCAGGACAGGGGGAGAAAACTGTTTTTT. This encodes CASSQDRGRKLFF.

This clonotype came up many times. The chain is built from TRBV12-3 or TRBV12-4 and TRBJ1-4; D is unresolved. This CDR3 is 16 amino acids long. V lost 6 bases to trimming and J lost 5 bases, with 19 bases between them. The CDR3 DNA reads as TGTGCCAGCAGCATTAGCGGACCTTCGGGGAATGAAAAACTGTTTTTT. Its protein product is CASSISGPSGNEKLFF.